This passage covers 20 T cell receptor beta chains from one sample sequenced in a study of CD8 T cells in Susac syndrome. RNA was extracted with the RNeasy kit, and a quantity of roughly 0.5 to 1 ug was reverse transcribed using random hexamers. TCRdb reanalysed the immunoSEQ multiplex PCR reads using MiXCR and keeps one entry per CDR3 protein. The sample has over 350,000 distinct CDR3 sequences; approximately 85% are singletons. What was sequenced was CD8+ T cells from PBMCs. The receptors originated from a human donor with multiple sclerosis.

The chain recombines TRBV9 with TRBJ2-5; perhaps TRBD2 as D (6 bases). There are 14 residues in the CDR3. V gave up 4 bases and J gave up 1 base, with 11 bases separating them. The germline V gene has CDR1 SGDLS and CDR2 YYNGEE. The CDR3 spells CASSYTGLQETQYF. The CDR3 region has the DNA TGTGCCAGCAGCTATACGGGACTCCAAGAGACCCAGTACTTC.

The chain employs TRBV30 and TRBJ2-7; no reliable D call. Germline CDR1 GTSNPN, CDR2 SVGIG (reference sequence). V gave up 2 bases and J gave up 6 bases, with 5 bases separating them. This CDR3 spans 10 amino acids. CDR3 DNA: TGTGCCTGGAGTATCCGCGAGCAGTACTTC. Amino acid sequence: CAWSIREQYF.

The chain joins TRBV30 to TRBJ2-7; 10 nucleotides match TRBD1. Germline values: CDR1 GTSNPN, CDR2 SVGIG (reference sequence). Losses at the gene ends were 2 bases for V and 2 bases for J; bases not matched to a gene: 6. The CDR3 is 15 amino acids. Written as DNA, the CDR3 is TGTGCCTGGAGTTTCTATGGGACAGGGGCCTACGAGCAGTACTTC. It specifies CAWSFYGTGAYEQYF.

This clonotype was picked up one time. The V call is TRBV11-3, the J call TRBJ2-1, with D perhaps TRBD2 (6 bases). Germline V gene data show CDR1 as SGHNT and CDR2 as YENEEA. This CDR3 is built from 17 residues. The V gene lost 4 bases and the J gene lost 2 bases, with 18 bases spanning the gap. The DNA of the CDR3 is TGTGCCAGCAGCTCAGGAAAGGGCGGGACCGCCTACAATGAGCAGTTCTTC. It is translated as CASSSGKGGTAYNEQFF. The full variable domain, with the rest looked up from reference TRBV11-3 and TRBJ2-1, is EAGVVQSPRYKIIEKKQPVAFWCNPISGHNTLYWYLQNLGQGPELLIRYENEEAVDDSQLPKDRFSAERLKGVDSTLKIQPAELGDSAVYLCASSSGKGGTAYNEQFFGPGTRLTVL.

The chain has TRBV5-1 and TRBJ2-1, with D possibly TRBD2 on 5 matching bases. V was clipped by 0 bases and J by 10 bases, with 11 bases between them. Germline values: CDR1 SGHRS, CDR2 YFSETQ. There are 13 residues in the CDR3. CDR3 residues: CASSLEVGEEQFF. The CDR3 DNA reads TGCGCCAGCAGCTTGGAGGTTGGGGAGGAGCAGTTCTTC.

The chain has TRBV7-6 and TRBJ2-7; 14 positions agree with TRBD2. The germline V gene encodes CDR1 SGHVS and CDR2 FNYEAQ. The length of the CDR3 is 17 residues. With 3 bases clipped from V and 3 bases from J, the junction kept 7 bases outside the gene matches. The CDR3 spells CASSLTGLAGGNYEQYF. CDR3 nucleotide sequence: TGTGCCAGCAGCTTGACAGGACTAGCGGGGGGTAACTACGAGCAGTACTTC.

V and J are TRBV13 and TRBJ1-1; a possible D gene is TRBD1 (6 bases). This CDR3 has 13 residues. Germline assignment: CDR1 PRHDT and CDR2 FYEKMQ (reference sequence). The ends were cut back, 3 bases at V and 6 bases at J, with 11 bases in the middle. The CDR3 loop reads CASSFTGLAEAFF. The CDR3 DNA sequence: TGTGCCAGCAGCTTTACAGGGTTGGCTGAAGCTTTCTTT.

In this sample, this clonotype turned up a few times. The chain is built from TRBV30 and TRBJ2-7, with D tentatively TRBD2 (7 bases). The CDR3 consists of 14 residues. V lost 0 bases, J lost 4 bases, and 13 bases lay in between. CDR1 GTSNPN and CDR2 SVGIG come from the germline V gene (reference sequence). This CDR3 reads CAWSVGGRGYEQYF. The CDR3 DNA reads as TGTGCCTGGAGTGTCGGGGGGCGTGGGTACGAGCAGTACTTC. The full variable domain, in which reference TRBV30 and TRBJ2-7 provide the parts outside the CDR3, is SQTIHQWPATLVQPVGSPLSLECTVEGTSNPNLYWYRQAAGRGLQLLFYSVGIGQISSEVPQNLSASRPQDRQFILSSKKLLLSDSGFYLCAWSVGGRGYEQYFGPGTRLTVT.

V is TRBV2 and J is TRBJ2-1, with 7 bases fitting TRBD1. The length of the CDR3 is 13 residues. CDR1 and CDR2 from the germline V gene are SNHLY and FYNNEI. V gave up 9 bases and J gave up 0 bases; unmatched junction bases: 2. The CDR3 nucleotides read TGTGCCAGGACAGGGAGCTCCTACAATGAGCAGTTCTTC. Translating it yields CARTGSSYNEQFF.

This chain links TRBV28 with TRBJ2-7; 7 bases are a match to TRBD2. The CDR3 is 15 residues long. After removal of 10 bases from V and 6 bases from J, the junction contained 18 bases not matched to a gene. Germline values: CDR1 MDHEN, CDR2 SYDVKM. CDR3 amino acids: CATRGLAEPASEQYF. The DNA for the CDR3 is TGTGCCACCCGTGGGCTAGCGGAGCCTGCTAGCGAGCAGTACTTC.

This chain uses TRBV7-3 with TRBJ2-3, with D possibly matching TRBD2 (5 bases). Trimming removed 5 bases at V and 1 base at J, with 13 bases between. Germline V gene sequence: CDR1 SGHTA, CDR2 FQGTGA. This CDR3 contains 15 residues. CDR3 in DNA: TGTGCCAGCAGCACCGGAGCCGGGGGCACAGATACGCAGTATTTT. It yields the protein CASSTGAGGTDTQYF. The full variable domain, its missing parts supplied by reference TRBV7-3 and TRBJ2-3, is GAGVSQTPSNKVTEKGKYVELRCDPISGHTALYWYRQSLGQGPEFLIYFQGTGAADDSGLPNDRFFAVRPEGSVSTLKIQRTERGDSAVYLCASSTGAGGTDTQYFGPGTRLTVL.

The rearrangement links TRBV27 to TRBJ1-2, with D possibly TRBD1 on 5 matching bases. Trimming removed 10 bases at V and 8 bases at J, with 17 bases between. CDR3 length: 12 residues. Germline CDR1 reads MNHEY; CDR2 reads SMNVEV (reference sequence). In nucleotides, the CDR3 is TGTGCCACCTCGGGGGACCTTGAAGGCTACACCTTC. This sequence encodes CATSGDLEGYTF.

CDR3 nucleotide sequence: TGTGCCAGCAGCCCCTCTAGCGGGGGCCAACCAGATACGCAGTATTTT. Encoded protein: CASSPSSGGQPDTQYF. The chain employs TRBV5-6 and TRBJ2-3; 10 bases align to TRBD2. The CDR3 has 16 residues. With V trimmed by 4 bases and J by 4 bases, 9 bases remained unmatched. Germline assignment: CDR1 SGHDT and CDR2 YYEEEE.

The CDR3 loop reads CASSEAYAGGSSNQPQHF. CDR3 bases: TGTGCCAGCAGTGAAGCTTATGCAGGGGGAAGTAGCAATCAGCCCCAGCATTTT. The genes are TRBV6-1 and TRBJ1-5; 7 nucleotides align to TRBD1. Germline V gene sequence: CDR1 MNHNS, CDR2 SASEGT. This CDR3 has 18 residues. J gave up 0 bases and V 0 bases, and 8 bases lay outside the gene matches.

The chain couples TRBV4-1 to TRBJ1-6, with D tentatively TRBD1 (6 bases). Germline CDR1 is MGHRA and CDR2 is YSYEKL. This CDR3 has 16 residues. The V and J ends lost 0 bases and 4 bases respectively, with 10 bases between them. Here the CDR3 DNA reads TGCGCCAGCAGCCAAGATACAGGGACGTATAATTCACCCCTCCACTTT. Protein product: CASSQDTGTYNSPLHF.

The chain links TRBV20-1 to TRBJ2-7; no reliable D call. The CDR3 contains 14 residues. V was pared by 6 bases and J by 0 bases, with 15 bases between. Per the germline V gene, CDR1 is DFQATT and CDR2 is SNEGSKA (reference sequence). CDR3 protein: CSATVDVSSYEQYF. CDR3 sequence (DNA): TGCAGTGCCACCGTAGACGTTAGCTCCTACGAGCAGTACTTC.

The chain couples TRBV27 to TRBJ2-2, with D perhaps matching TRBD1 (5 bases). Germline lookup yields CDR1 MNHEY and CDR2 SMNVEV (reference sequence). This CDR3 has 13 amino acids. Deletions cut 8 bases from V and 2 bases from J, with 9 bases between. The CDR3 here is CASRRTNTGELFF. The CDR3 region has the DNA TGTGCCAGCCGCAGGACAAACACCGGGGAGCTGTTTTTT.

This clonotype appeared a single time. V usage is TRBV29-1 and J usage is TRBJ2-1; 7 bases are a match to TRBD1. The ends lost 5 bases at V and 3 bases at J; junction bases unmatched: 7. CDR1 and CDR2 from the germline V gene are SQVTM and ANQGSEA. The CDR3 runs to 14 residues. CDR3 sequence (DNA): TGCAGCGTTCTAACGGGACAGCACTACAATGAGCAGTTCTTC. Amino acid sequence: CSVLTGQHYNEQFF.

This clonotype appeared a few times. CDR3 DNA sequence: TGTGCCAGCAGTGAAGGGGGCATGAACACTGAAGCTTTCTTT. Its translation is CASSEGGMNTEAFF. The chain recombines TRBV6-5 with TRBJ1-1; TRBD1 aligns across 7 bases. The germline CDR1 and CDR2 sequences are MNHEY and SVGAGI. This CDR3 comprises 14 residues. After removal of 5 bases from V and 0 bases from J, the junction contained 3 bases not matched to a gene.

This chain uses TRBV10-3 with TRBJ1-5, with 7 bases identical to TRBD1. The germline gives CDR1 ENHRY, CDR2 SYGVKD. V dropped 3 bases and J dropped 2; count of bases not matched to a gene: 7. This CDR3 has 16 residues. The CDR3 region has the DNA TGTGCCATCAGTGAAGGGAGGCAGGGGGGCAATCAGCCCCAGCATTTT. It specifies CAISEGRQGGNQPQHF.